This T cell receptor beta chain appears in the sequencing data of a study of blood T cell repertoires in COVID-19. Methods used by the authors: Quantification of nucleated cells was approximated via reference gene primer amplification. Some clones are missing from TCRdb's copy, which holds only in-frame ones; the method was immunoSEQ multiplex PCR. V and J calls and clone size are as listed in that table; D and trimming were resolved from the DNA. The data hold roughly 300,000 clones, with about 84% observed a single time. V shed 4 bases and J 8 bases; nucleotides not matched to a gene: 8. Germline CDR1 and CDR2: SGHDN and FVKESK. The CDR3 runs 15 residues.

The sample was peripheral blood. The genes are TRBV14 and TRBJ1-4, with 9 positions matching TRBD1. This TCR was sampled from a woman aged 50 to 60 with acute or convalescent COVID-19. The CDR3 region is CASSRRGQGWEKLFF. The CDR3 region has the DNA TGTGCCAGCAGCCGCCGGGGACAGGGCTGGGAAAAACTGTTTTTT.